Below, 8 T cell receptor beta chains from the same sample are listed, as sequenced in a study of human T cells and chemical hapten exposure. Time point in this sample: patch test 2, 6 weeks after DPC sensitization. Treatment in this sample: therapeutic diphenylcyclopropenone sensitization with weekly scalp DPC. TCRdb redid the calling of the RACE reads with MiXCR, one entry per CDR3 protein. This table has 89,000 or so distinct CDR3 sequences, 5% to 8.5% appearing once. The sequenced sample was whole blood, obtained in connection with sensitization to the hapten diphenylcyclopropenone (DPC). Receptors were obtained from a woman in her 30s with alopecia areata. Some clones in this sample may be carry-over from other donors' samples.

This chain links TRBV3-1 with TRBJ2-7; 7 nucleotides agree with TRBD1. The CDR3 loop spans 17 amino acids. Losses at the gene ends were 0 bases for V and 3 bases for J; bases not matched to a gene: 11. CDR1 LGHDT and CDR2 YNNKEL come from the germline V gene (reference sequence). In DNA form, the CDR3 reads TGTGCCAGCAGCCAAGATCGTACCCCAGGGGGAAACTACGAGCAGTACTTC. This sequence encodes CASSQDRTPGGNYEQYF.

This clonotype occurred many times. The chain has TRBV5-1 and TRBJ2-3; 7 nucleotides match TRBD1. Trimming at V came to 4 bases and at J to 2 bases, leaving 4 bases not matched to a gene. Germline CDR1 reads SGHRS; CDR2 reads YFSETQ. The CDR3 covers 14 residues. CDR3 sequence reads: CASSLGQVTDTQYF. The CDR3 DNA reads as TGCGCCAGCAGCCTAGGACAGGTCACAGATACGCAGTATTTT. The whole variable domain, filled in from reference TRBV5-1 and TRBJ2-3, reads KAGVTQTPRYLIKTRGQQVTLSCSPISGHRSVSWYQQTPGQGLQFLFEYFSETQRNKGNFPGRFSGRQFSNSRSEMNVSTLELGDSALYLCASSLGQVTDTQYFGPGTRLTVL.

Turning to this clonotype: This may be a read error, as it is one base from a much larger clone. The chain links TRBV5-1 to TRBJ1-5; D gene uncertain. Germline CDR1 and CDR2: SGHRS and YFSETQ. The CDR3 is 13 amino acids. In nucleotides, the CDR3 is TGCGTCAGCAGCTTGGCGGGGTTACAGCCCCAGCATTTT. It specifies CVSSLAGLQPQHF.

This clonotype has a count of ten or more. J is TRBJ2-6 and V is TRBV6-1, with D unclear. The germline CDR1 and CDR2 sequences are MNHNS and SASEGT. Deletions cut 2 bases from V and 0 bases from J, with 11 bases between. The CDR3 has 17 amino acids. CDR3 loop: CASSEWNFPSGANVLTF. DNA of the CDR3: TGTGCCAGCAGTGAATGGAATTTCCCCTCTGGGGCCAACGTCCTGACTTTC.

This clonotype appeared many times. The chain couples TRBV6-5 to TRBJ2-7; D remains unclear. CDR3 size: 15 residues. V was pared by 5 bases and J by 1 base, with 15 bases between. CDR1 and CDR2 (germline): MNHEY, SVGAGI. CDR3 amino acids: CASSLTWTGSYEQYF. DNA for the CDR3: TGTGCCAGCAGTCTTACCTGGACGGGTTCCTACGAGCAGTACTTC.

The rearrangement joins TRBV6-1 to TRBJ1-1, with D unresolved. There are 12 residues in the CDR3. The germline CDR1 and CDR2 sequences are MNHNS and SASEGT. The CDR3 DNA reads as TGTGCGTTTGGAGGTTTGAACACTGAAGCTTTCTTT. Translating it yields CAFGGLNTEAFF.

This clonotype has at least ten counts. V gene TRBV30 combines with J gene TRBJ2-5; D gene uncertain. With 1 base removed from V and 5 bases from J, the gap between germline ends came to 8 bases. The CDR3 is 12 amino acids. Per the germline V gene, CDR1 is GTSNPN and CDR2 is SVGIG (reference sequence). The CDR3 bases are TGTGCCTGGAGTGGGGGAATCGAGACCCAGTACTTC. Encoded protein: CAWSGGIETQYF.

The rearrangement links TRBV12-3 or TRBV12-4 to TRBJ2-3; a weak D match, TRBD2 (5 bases). The CDR3 is 15 amino acids. Trimming removed 5 bases at V and 4 bases at J, with 16 bases between. The CDR3 sequence: CASSPEEKEADTQYF. In DNA form, the CDR3 reads TGTGCCAGCAGTCCGGAGGAAAAGGAAGCAGATACGCAGTATTTT.